The 10 T cell receptor beta chains in this list originate from one sample, sequenced in a study of OX40 agonist ivuxolimab in advanced cancers. The assay was immunoSEQ multiplex PCR, and TCRdb's table has in-frame clones only and misses some. The sample yields about 76,000 clones, 84% seen once. This material consisted of CD4+ or CD8+ T cells sorted from blood, taken in a trial of the OX40 agonist ivuxolimab. Source of these receptors: an adult with an advanced solid tumor such as melanoma, head and neck, liver or kidney cancer.

The J gene is TRBJ2-1, the V gene TRBV4-1, with 7 bases lining up with TRBD2. V dropped 3 bases and J dropped 0; count of bases not matched to a gene: 8. The CDR3 consists of 17 residues. Germline assignment: CDR1 MGHRA and CDR2 YSYEKL. CDR3 amino acids: CASSQQLAPSSYNEQFF. As DNA, the CDR3 is TGCGCCAGCAGCCAGCAACTAGCGCCAAGCTCCTACAATGAGCAGTTCTTC.

The CDR3 DNA reads as TGTGCCAGCAGGACCAGGGGGGATTACACTGAAGCTTTCTTT. This translates into CASRTRGDYTEAFF. The chain has TRBV6-6 and TRBJ1-1; 7 bases map to TRBD1. With 6 bases clipped from V and 3 bases from J, the junction kept 7 bases outside the gene matches. This CDR3 is 14 amino acids long. The germline V gene has CDR1 MNHNY and CDR2 SVGAGI (reference sequence).

This chain connects TRBV21-1 to TRBJ2-5. TRBV21-1 is classified as a pseudogene. The CDR3 loop spans 12 amino acids. This CDR3 is CASSAWEETQYF. The CDR3 region has the DNA TGTGCCAGCAGCGCTTGGGAAGAGACCCAGTACTTC.

The chain is built from TRBV11-3 and TRBJ2-1; D perhaps matches TRBD2 (6 bases). This CDR3 has 15 residues. V was clipped by 1 base and J by 5 bases, with 12 bases between them. Germline V CDR1 and CDR2: SGHNT, YENEEA. The CDR3 bases are TGTGCCAGCAGCTTAGTTGGCGGGATGGACAATGAGCAGTTCTTC. Its protein is CASSLVGGMDNEQFF.

J is TRBJ2-7 and V is TRBV6-5; D assignment may be TRBD1 or TRBD2 (5 bases each). The CDR3 totals 14 residues. The germline CDR1 and CDR2 sequences are MNHEY and SVGAGI. The germline V and J ends were trimmed by 2 bases and 2 bases, with 10 bases remaining between them. The DNA for the CDR3 is TGTGCCAGCAGTTACGGGCAGGGACCCTACGAGCAGTACTTC. Its protein is CASSYGQGPYEQYF.

The chain couples TRBV2 to TRBJ1-2; D uncertain. Germline V gene sequence: CDR1 SNHLY, CDR2 FYNNEI. This CDR3 comprises 13 residues. V lost 8 bases, J lost 2 bases, and 12 bases lay in between. CDR3 nucleotide sequence: TGTGCCAGCCATTTGCGGGGAAACTATGGCTACACCTTC. Its protein is CASHLRGNYGYTF.

The J gene is TRBJ1-2, the V gene TRBV7-2; D possibly corresponds to TRBD1 (5 bases). Germline CDR1 SGHTA, CDR2 FQGNSA. The V end was cut by 3 bases, the J end by 8 bases, with 16 bases between. The CDR3 is 14 amino acids. The CDR3 coding sequence is TGTGCCAGCAGCTTTACAGGTCCGTCGAGGGGCTACACCTTC. Its protein product is CASSFTGPSRGYTF.

This chain uses TRBV28 with TRBJ2-2, with D perhaps assigned TRBD1 or TRBD2 (5 bases each). There are 15 residues in the CDR3. Between the trimmed V and J ends, which lost 5 bases and 0 bases, there was a span of 10 bases. In germline, CDR1 is MDHEN, CDR2 SYDVKM. The CDR3 protein is CASSPGAANTGELFF. CDR3 nucleotides: TGTGCCAGCAGTCCCGGGGCAGCGAACACCGGGGAGCTGTTTTTT.

This clone turned up a few times. This rearrangement joins TRBV25-1 to TRBJ1-2; D remains unclear. This CDR3 contains 12 residues. Germline CDR1 reads MGHDK; CDR2 reads SYGVNS. V was shortened by 5 bases and J by 7 bases, with 11 bases between the two germline ends. The CDR3 loop reads CASSLDIGGYTF. The CDR3 region has the DNA TGTGCCAGCAGTTTAGACATTGGTGGCTACACCTTC.

This clone was counted only a few times. The chain uses TRBV19 and TRBJ1-2; a weak D match, TRBD1 (5 bases). Deletions cut 5 bases from V and 4 bases from J, with 8 bases between. The CDR3 spans 12 residues. CDR1 and CDR2 from the germline V gene are LNHDA and SQIVND (reference sequence). CDR3 residues: CASSEGAYGYTF. DNA of the CDR3: TGTGCCAGTAGTGAAGGGGCCTATGGCTACACCTTC.